This T cell receptor (beta chain) was sequenced for a study of shared clonotypes between healthy human individuals. Study results and caveats: How much donors shared clonotypes was expected to be affected by sequencing depth. Large depth notwithstanding, sorted-subset sequencing proved incomplete by rarefaction.

The germline V gene encodes CDR1 SGDLS and CDR2 YYNGEE. Trimming left V 4 bases short and J 5 bases short, with 12 bases between. This CDR3 contains 13 residues. Measured with immunoSEQ multiplex PCR; TCRdb has only the in-frame clones, and not every one. The table shows approximately 1.5 million clones, with 98% occurring only once. As to this clone: The antigen is undetermined.

This clonotype was sampled from a man aged 30-40 years in good health. Sequencing was carried out using naive CD4+ T cells sorted from blood. The subset was: CD45RA+ positively selected. This chain joins TRBV9 and TRBJ1-1; no definite D call. The CDR3 DNA sequence: TGTGCCAGCAGCTTCGGAGGCCAAACTGAAGCTTTCTTT. The encoded protein is CASSFGGQTEAFF. Based on the CDR3 plus reference TRBV9 and TRBJ1-1, the full variable domain is DSGVTQTPKHLITATGQRVTLRCSPRSGDLSVYWYQQSLDQGLQFLIQYYNGEERAKGNILERFSAQQFPDLHSELNLSSLELGDSALYFCASSFGGQTEAFFGQGTRLTVV.